This T cell receptor (beta chain) was sequenced during a study of CD8 T cells in ankylosing spondylitis (dated by TCRdb to 2017 to 2019). With respect to the entire study: The study profiled T cell receptor beta repertoires in healthy donors and ankylosing spondylitis patients to find disease-linked TCR variants. Peripheral blood samples were taken, and synovial fluid was additionally collected from ankylosing spondylitis patients. The full study cohort comprised 20 to 25 ankylosing spondylitis patients and over 95 healthy donors. Overall results and qualifications from the work: Blood from ankylosing spondylitis patients appeared to be characterized by a TCR beta motif composed of under 10 highly homologous amino acid variants. Some motif variants had previously been reported in the synovial fluid and blood of reactive arthritis patients, which suggests shared mechanisms of disease initiation. The disease-linked clones were reported as significantly enriched in matched synovial fluid samples from ankylosing spondylitis patients. The disease-linked clones showed a CD8+ phenotype and occurred at relatively low frequencies in peripheral blood.

Sequencing was performed on an Illumina HiSeq 2500. Quantitative 5'-RACE with molecular barcodes was the method used to prepare the TCR beta libraries. Turning to the authors' computational methods: Disease-linked TCR variants were identified with a new computational method built on a probabilistic model of VDJ rearrangement. The public reads were quality trimmed at Q25 with fastp and then assembled into clones with MiXCR by TCRdb, keeping productive beta chains. Merged by CDR3 protein, the rows form single entries marked with the most common genes and DNA. The authors' filters were not applied to this entry. This sample lists around 320,000 distinct CDR3 sequences; less than 25% were detected once. Around 3.2% of the sample lies in the top ten. As to this clonotype: The specificity of this receptor is unknown. Base qualities are missing; no much larger clone stands one base away.

The CDR3 holds 14 amino acids from the cysteine to the phenylalanine. Here the CDR3 DNA is all that survives: 42 bases in frame from base 1. At the junction V is shortened by 6 bases and J by 5 bases; bases outside the gene matches: 4. Sequencing input: blood, either unsorted or a sorted T cell fraction (not recorded which). The V and J genes are TRBV12-3 or TRBV12-4 and TRBJ1-5; 10 nucleotides in the junction match TRBD1. This TCR came from a female donor with ankylosing spondylitis or in good health (not recorded which). The nucleotides are TGTGCCAGCAGCCCGACAGGGGGCTATCAGCCCCAGCATTTT. Its amino acids are CASSPTGGYQPQHF.